This TCR beta chain emerged from a study of T cell responses to AZD1222 COVID-19 vaccine. Overall study findings and caveats: Spike-spanning, vaccine-associated CD4 TCRs were dominant at 160-218 and 743-854.

Comment on this clone: Its antigen is unidentified.

The repertoire was sequenced with immunoSEQ multiplex PCR; TCRdb's copy has only in-frame clones and lacks some. The sample comprises about 130,000 clones, around 90% of which are singletons, and around 0.99% rests with the top ten. The CDR3 length is 19 residues. CDR1 is SGHRS and CDR2 is YFSETQ in the germline V gene. V was cut by 4 bases and J by 3 bases, with 28 bases left in between. The sequence came from an adult who received the AZD1222 COVID-19 vaccine. V and J are TRBV5-1 and TRBJ2-5, with D perhaps given as TRBD1 or TRBD2 (5 bases each). The sample in question was peripheral blood, obtained 28 days after the second AZD1222 dose. CDR3 DNA sequence: TGCGCCAGCAGCCATGGAGGTAGCTGGGGCAGGGTGGAGGAAGAGACCCAGTACTTC. Amino acids: CASSHGGSWGRVEEETQYF.